Listed below are T cell receptor beta chains from one sample, sequenced in a study of CXCR3-negative and CXCR3-positive naive CD8 T cells. Using the 5' RACE reads, TCRdb records one entry per CDR3 protein without DNA. This repertoire includes approximately 52,000 distinct CDR3 sequences. The sequenced sample consisted of memory CD8+ T cells from blood. Source of these receptors: a human donor in good health. Some clones in this sample may be carry-over from other donors' samples. Each CDR3 is given with its conserved first and last residue.

TRBV29-1	TRBJ1-1	CSAAVKGAEAFF
TRBV29-1	TRBJ1-1	CSVEGWSTEAFF
TRBV3-1	TRBJ2-7	CASSQDITSYEQYF
TRBV10-2	TRBJ2-1	CASSESRSGSDRDSYNEQFF
TRBV5-1	TRBJ2-7	CASSLGIGQENYEQYF
TRBV29-1	TRBJ2-7	CSVEMGYEQYF
TRBV2	TRBJ2-5	CASSSGTGVLRETQYF
TRBV27	TRBJ2-7	CASSSGSGGAEQYF
TRBV27	TRBJ1-5	CASSLDGRGVNQPQHF
TRBV7-6	TRBJ1-1	CASSIGPGGTEAFF
TRBV29-1	TRBJ1-2	CSVRWGHSYGYTF
TRBV5-1	TRBJ2-7	CASSSNTKGRVFGISEQYF
TRBV28	TRBJ2-7	CASWRMGAHEQYF
TRBV4-2	TRBJ2-3	CASSQDGPSGTDTQYF
TRBV20-1	TRBJ1-1	CSARDQGDTEAFF
TRBV7-6	TRBJ2-2	CASRVGAIPTGELFF
TRBV11-2	TRBJ2-5	CASSLGQTAQETQYF
TRBV25-1	TRBJ2-2	CASSEVGQGLTGELFF
TRBV20-1	TRBJ2-1	CSVLAGGVYNEQFF
TRBV29-1	TRBJ2-7	CSVDGQGESYEQYF
TRBV7-9	TRBJ2-3	CASSRKTRDLPRDTQYF
TRBV10-3	TRBJ2-4	CATTESASTVAKNIQYF
TRBV29-1	TRBJ2-2	CSVEDPDRGDGELFF
TRBV6-5	TRBJ2-7	CASSYSAGGSYEQYF
TRBV5-4	TRBJ2-2	CASSLAPGDGSGELFF
TRBV19	TRBJ2-7	CASSTRDIFSYEQYF
TRBV14	TRBJ2-3	CASSQWTADTQYF
TRBV7-9	TRBJ2-1	CASSLLLAGASGGYNEQFF
TRBV29-1	TRBJ2-2	CSVGGLIDRPNTGELFF
TRBV4-1	TRBJ2-1	CASSQDRGGGNEQFF
TRBV15	TRBJ2-3	CATSSLGTSRDTQYF